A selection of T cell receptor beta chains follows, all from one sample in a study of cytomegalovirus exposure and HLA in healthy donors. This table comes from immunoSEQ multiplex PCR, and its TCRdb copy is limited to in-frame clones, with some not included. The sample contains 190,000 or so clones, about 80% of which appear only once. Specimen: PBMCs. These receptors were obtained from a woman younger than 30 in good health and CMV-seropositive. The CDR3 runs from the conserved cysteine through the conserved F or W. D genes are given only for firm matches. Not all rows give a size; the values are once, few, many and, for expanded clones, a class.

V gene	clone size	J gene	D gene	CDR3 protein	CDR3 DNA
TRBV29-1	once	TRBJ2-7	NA	CSVRPGVGDYEQYF	TGCAGCGTCAGACCGGGAGTGGGGGACTACGAGCAGTACTTC
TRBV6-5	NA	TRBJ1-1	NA	CASSYSMATGNTEAFF	TGTGCCAGCAGTTACTCGATGGCGACAGGGAACACTGAAGCTTTCTTT
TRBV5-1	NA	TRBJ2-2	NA	CASSGQNTGELFF	TGCGCCAGCAGTGGGCAGAACACCGGGGAGCTGTTTTTT
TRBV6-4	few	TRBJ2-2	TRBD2	CASSETSGDTGELFF	TGTGCCAGCAGTGAGACTAGCGGGGACACCGGGGAGCTGTTTTTT
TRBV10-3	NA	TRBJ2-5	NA	CAISESREETQYF	TGTGCCATCAGTGAGTCGAGAGAAGAGACCCAGTACTTC
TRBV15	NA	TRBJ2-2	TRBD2	CATSRRLAGGTGELFF	TGTGCCACCAGCAGGAGACTAGCGGGAGGTACTGGGGAGCTGTTTTTT
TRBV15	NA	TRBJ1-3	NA	CATSRVLGNTIYF	TGTGCCACCAGCAGAGTACTGGGAAACACCATATATTTT
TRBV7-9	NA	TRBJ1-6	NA	CASSASRVVDSPLHF	TGTGCCAGCAGCGCAAGCAGGGTCGTCGATTCACCCCTCCACTTT
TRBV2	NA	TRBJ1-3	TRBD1	CASNPGQGEGGSGNTIYF	TGTGCCAGCAATCCGGGACAGGGGGAAGGGGGATCTGGAAACACCATATATTTT
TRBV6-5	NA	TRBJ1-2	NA	CASTLGGYGGYTF	TGTGCCAGCACTTTGGGGGGGTATGGCGGCTACACCTTC
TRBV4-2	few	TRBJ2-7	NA	CASSQDAAEPYEQYF	TGTGCCAGCAGCCAAGACGCAGCGGAACCCTACGAGCAGTACTTC
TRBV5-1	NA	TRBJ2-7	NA	CASSRDNYEQYF	TGCGCCAGCAGCCGGGACAACTACGAGCAGTACTTC
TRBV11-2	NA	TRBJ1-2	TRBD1	CASSLPTGRISYGHTF	TGTGCCAGCAGCCTCCCGACAGGGCGGATATCTTATGGCCACACCTTC
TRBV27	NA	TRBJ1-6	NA	CASSPEGRGFLHF	TGTGCCAGCAGCCCAGAGGGGCGGGGATTCCTCCACTTT
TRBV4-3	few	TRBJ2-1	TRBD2	CASSQDLGGGAFNEQFF	TGCGCCAGCAGCCAAGATCTTGGCGGGGGGGCCTTCAATGAGCAGTTCTTC
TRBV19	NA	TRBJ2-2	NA	CASSSEYGFGELFF	TGTGCCAGTAGTTCGGAGTATGGTTTCGGGGAGCTGTTTTTT
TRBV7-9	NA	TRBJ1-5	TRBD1	CASSSYQGAQQPQHF	TGTGCCAGCAGCTCATATCAGGGGGCTCAGCAGCCCCAGCATTTT
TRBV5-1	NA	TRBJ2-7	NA	CASSFNRNEQYF	TGCGCCAGCAGCTTTAACAGGAACGAGCAGTACTTC
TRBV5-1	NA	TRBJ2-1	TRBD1	CASSLTGGSYNEQFF	TGCGCCAGCAGCCTGACAGGGGGCTCCTACAATGAGCAGTTCTTC
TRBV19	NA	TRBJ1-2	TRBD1	CASSPRGDRRPSGGYTF	TGTGCCAGTAGTCCAAGGGGGGACAGGCGGCCTTCGGGTGGCTACACCTTC
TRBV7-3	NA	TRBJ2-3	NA	CASRGRGSDTQYF	TGTGCCAGCAGAGGCAGGGGCTCAGATACGCAGTATTTT
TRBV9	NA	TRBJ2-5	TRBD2	CASSVSSGWSETQYF	TGTGCCAGCAGCGTGTCTAGCGGGTGGAGCGAGACCCAGTACTTC
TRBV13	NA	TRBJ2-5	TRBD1	CASSFRQGQETQYF	TGTGCCAGCAGCTTCCGACAGGGCCAAGAGACCCAGTACTTC
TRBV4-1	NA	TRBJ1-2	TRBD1	CASSHSGGDSDDGYTF	TGCGCCAGCAGCCACTCAGGTGGGGACAGTGATGATGGCTACACCTTC
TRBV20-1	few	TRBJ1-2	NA	CSKGANYGYTF	TGCAGTAAGGGAGCTAACTATGGCTACACCTTC
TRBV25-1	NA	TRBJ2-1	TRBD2	CASISLAGVQFF	TGTGCCAGCATCTCCCTAGCGGGGGTGCAGTTCTTC